This TCR beta chain was profiled in a study of cytomegalovirus exposure and HLA in healthy donors. Background on the study: An earlier analysis identified 100 million to 130 million unique TCR beta sequences in about 179 million T cells. Study-level results: There were some public TCRs occurring in many donors, but most TCR sequences were rare.

With 60 Vbeta and 13 Jbeta primers, the PCR was carried out. Generated by immunoSEQ multiplex PCR, the TCRdb table keeps only in-frame clones and is missing some. This sample has tens of thousands of clones; 82% occur once, and the top ten carry 3% to 4%. The CDR3 runs to 15 residues. Germline V gene data show CDR1 as WSHSY and CDR2 as SAAADI. This clone showed up just once. Antigen unknown. Source material: PBMCs. This rearrangement joins TRBV10-2 to TRBJ2-5; TRBD2 is a possible D gene (5 bases). The end of the DNA fits TRBJ2-7 better, so the J call may be wrong. This receptor was taken from a man over 45 in good health and CMV-seronegative. DNA of the CDR3: TGCGCCAGCAGTGACCCCCGGGGAAGCTCCTACGAGCAGTACTTC. Its protein product is CASSDPRGSSYEQYF.